These T cell receptor beta chains were read from a single sample in a study of blood T cell repertoires in COVID-19. The data were produced by immunoSEQ multiplex PCR, yet TCRdb's version contains in-frame clones alone and is incomplete. This table holds about 240,000 clones, about four fifths found once. Sequenced input: PBMCs or T cells enriched from blood (not recorded which). The receptors here all came from a woman aged 40-49 years who had been exposed to COVID-19. Each CDR3 is given with its conserved first and last residue. A D gene is named only where the DNA matches it firmly. Clone size is not always given. Where it is, it says once, few, many or a class for expanded clones.

CDR3aa	CDR3nt	v_gene	j_gene	d_gene	abundance
CASSMGTGYGDTQYF	TGCGCCAGCAGCATGGGTACGGGGTATGGAGATACGCAGTATTTT	TRBV5-1	TRBJ2-3	.	few
CSASVAGGNGYTF	TGCAGTGCTAGTGTCGCCGGGGGGAACGGCTACACCTTC	TRBV20-1	TRBJ1-2	.	.
CASSPGQGDGNTIYF	TGCGCCAGCAGCCCGGGACAGGGAGATGGAAACACCATATATTTT	TRBV5-1	TRBJ1-3	TRBD1	.
CASGARTLQDGYTF	TGCGCCAGCGGAGCTAGGACCCTACAGGATGGCTACACCTTC	TRBV10-1	TRBJ1-2	.	.
CASSRAGQGALGELFF	TGCGCCAGCAGCCGGGCGGGCCAGGGGGCACTCGGGGAGCTGTTTTTT	TRBV4-1	TRBJ2-2	TRBD1	.
CAISDPFTAGTGYHYGYTF	TGTGCCATCAGTGATCCCTTCACCGCCGGGACAGGATACCACTATGGCTACACCTTC	TRBV10-3	TRBJ1-2	TRBD1	.
CASSPAGGPSSYEQYF	TGTGCCAGCAGCCCCGCGGGGGGCCCGAGCTCCTACGAGCAGTACTTC	TRBV3-1/TRBV3-2	TRBJ2-7	TRBD2	few
CASRQGQNTEAFF	TGTGCCAGCAGACAGGGACAGAACACTGAAGCTTTCTTT	TRBV5-8	TRBJ1-1	.	.
CASSYSLTRPGHNQPQHF	TGTGCCAGCAGTTACTCGTTAACCAGGCCTGGACACAATCAGCCCCAGCATTTT	TRBV6-2/TRBV6-3	TRBJ1-5	.	.
CASSSPGATNEKLFF	TGTGCCAGCAGCTCCCCAGGGGCAACTAATGAAAAACTGTTTTTT	TRBV5-8	TRBJ1-4	.	.
CASRPRQGAQGVGQPQHF	TGTGCCAGCAGGCCCCGACAGGGGGCGCAAGGGGTGGGTCAGCCCCAGCATTTT	TRBV3-1/TRBV3-2	TRBJ1-5	TRBD1	.
CASSYSGQGGNEQFF	TGTGCCAGCAGTTACTCGGGACAGGGGGGCAATGAGCAGTTCTTC	TRBV6-5	TRBJ2-1	TRBD1	.
CASSLLGGEQYF	TGTGCCAGTAGTCTCCTAGGGGGCGAGCAGTACTTC	TRBV19	TRBJ2-7	.	.
CASSPDRAGNTIYF	TGTGCCAGCAGCCCAGACAGGGCTGGAAACACCATATATTTT	TRBV7-2	TRBJ1-3	TRBD1	.
CASSRMTGNEKLFF	TGTGCCAGCAGCCGAATGACAGGGAATGAAAAACTGTTTTTT	TRBV14	TRBJ1-4	TRBD1	.
CASSLTPRGDNTEAFF	TGTGCCAGCAGCTTAACCCCCCGCGGGGATAACACTGAAGCTTTCTTT	TRBV7-8	TRBJ1-1	.	.
CASSPGGLSSYEQYF	TGTGCCAGCAGCCCCGGGGGGTTGAGCTCCTACGAGCAGTACTTC	TRBV7-3	TRBJ2-7	TRBD2	few
CASSLGPLYEQYF	TGTGCCAGCAGCTTAGGTCCACTTTACGAGCAGTACTTC	TRBV11-2	TRBJ2-7	.	.
CASSLIQANTGELFF	TGTGCCAGCAGCTTAATACAGGCAAACACCGGGGAGCTGTTTTTT	TRBV7-9	TRBJ2-2	.	.
CASSIAGGNTEAFF	TGTGCCAGCAGTATAGCAGGGGGAAACACTGAAGCTTTCTTT	TRBV28	TRBJ1-1	TRBD1	.
CASSLTRGRIPPGELFF	TGTGCCAGCAGCTTAACGAGGGGGCGGATCCCCCCCGGGGAGCTGTTTTTT	TRBV7-3	TRBJ2-2	TRBD1	.
CASSIVAEVKNTEAFF	TGTGCCAGTAGTATAGTGGCGGAAGTCAAGAACACTGAAGCTTTCTTT	TRBV19	TRBJ1-1	.	few
CASSISPGDNQPQHF	TGTGCCAGTAGTATATCCCCAGGGGACAATCAGCCCCAGCATTTT	TRBV19	TRBJ1-5	.	few
CASSQNRLGAQGTQHF	TGTGCCAGCAGCCAGAACCGTCTGGGGGCCCAAGGGACCCAGCATTTT	TRBV3-1/TRBV3-2	TRBJ1-5	.	.
CSVDRGNEKLFF	TGCAGCGTTGACAGGGGTAATGAAAAACTGTTTTTT	TRBV29-1	TRBJ1-4	.	.
CASSSGQTNTEAFF	TGTGCCAGCAGCTCGGGACAGACGAACACTGAAGCTTTCTTT	TRBV7-8	TRBJ1-1	TRBD1	.
CASSLDDLEAFF	TGTGCCAGCAGCTTAGACGACTTAGAGGCTTTCTTT	TRBV7-9	TRBJ1-1	.	few
CASSPPTGSSGNTIYF	TGTGCCAGCTCACCACCGACAGGGAGCTCTGGAAACACCATATATTTT	TRBV18	TRBJ1-3	TRBD1	.
CASSETSRVFEQFF	TGTGCCAGCAGCGAGACTAGCCGAGTCTTTGAGCAGTTCTTC	TRBV9	TRBJ2-1	TRBD2	.
CASSSGQGLPFYNSPLHF	TGTGCCAGCAGCTCCGGACAGGGCCTACCGTTTTATAATTCACCCCTCCACTTT	TRBV7-8	TRBJ1-6	TRBD1	.
CASSSTSSYNSPLHF	TGTGCCAGCAGCAGTACAAGCTCCTATAATTCACCCCTCCACTTT	TRBV7-3	TRBJ1-6	.	.
CASSSLGALNTEAFF	TGTGCCAGCAGCTCTTTGGGGGCCCTAAACACTGAAGCTTTCTTT	TRBV11-1	TRBJ1-1	.	once
CASSRDPYSNQPQHF	TGTGCCAGCAGTCGAGATCCTTATAGCAATCAGCCCCAGCATTTT	TRBV27	TRBJ1-5	.	few
CASSLGLPTEAFF	TGCGCCAGCAGCTTGGGGCTTCCCACTGAAGCTTTCTTT	TRBV5-1	TRBJ1-1	.	.
CASSLAPPGQGNSPLHF	TGTGCCAGCAGCTTAGCCCCCCCGGGACAGGGGAATTCACCCCTCCACTTT	TRBV11-2	TRBJ1-6	TRBD1	.
CASSQVYLYKTGELFF	TGTGCCAGCAGCCAAGTTTATCTGTATAAAACCGGGGAGCTGTTTTTT	TRBV3-1/TRBV3-2	TRBJ2-2	.	.
CAISGSLTANTEAFF	TGTGCCATCAGTGGGAGTTTGACAGCGAACACTGAAGCTTTCTTT	TRBV10-3	TRBJ1-1	.	.
CAISVQVGDTQYF	TGTGCCATCAGTGTTCAGGTTGGGGATACGCAGTATTTT	TRBV10-3	TRBJ2-3	.	.
CASSPHNTPGTYEQYF	TGTGCCAGTAGTCCGCATAATACCCCTGGCACCTACGAGCAGTACTTC	TRBV19	TRBJ2-7	.	.
CASSLTRGLGNSPLHF	TGTGCCAGCAGCTTAACGAGGGGGCTCGGGAACTCACCCCTCCACTTT	TRBV7-3	TRBJ1-6	TRBD1	.
CASSGTGAYQYF	TGTGCCAGCAGTGGGACAGGGGCTTACCAGTATTTT	TRBV12-3/TRBV12-4	TRBJ2-3	TRBD1	few
CASSEGTGDTEAFF	TGTGCCAGCAGCGAAGGTACAGGGGACACTGAAGCTTTCTTT	TRBV9	TRBJ1-1	TRBD1	.
CASSQARGGPKEQYF	TGTGCCAGCAGCCAAGCCCGGGGGGGGCCGAAAGAGCAGTACTTC	TRBV4-2	TRBJ2-7	TRBD2	.
CASRPTTSPGTQYF	TGTGCCAGCAGGCCCACAACTAGTCCCGGGACCCAGTACTTC	TRBV2	TRBJ2-5	.	.
CASNKGEGADTQYF	TGTGCCAGCAACAAAGGGGAGGGGGCAGATACGCAGTATTTT	TRBV27	TRBJ2-3	.	few